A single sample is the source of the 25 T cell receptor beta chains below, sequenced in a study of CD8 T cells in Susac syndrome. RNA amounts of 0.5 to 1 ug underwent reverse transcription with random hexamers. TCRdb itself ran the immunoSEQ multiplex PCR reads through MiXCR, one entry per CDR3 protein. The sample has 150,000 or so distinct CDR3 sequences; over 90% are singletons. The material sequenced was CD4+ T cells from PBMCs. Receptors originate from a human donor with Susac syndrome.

This CDR3 reads CASSWAHADTEAFF. The CDR3 bases are TGCGCCAGCAGCTGGGCCCACGCGGACACTGAAGCTTTCTTT. This chain uses TRBV5-1 with TRBJ1-1; D is ambiguous. Per germline, CDR1 SGHRS and CDR2 YFSETQ. The V end was cut by 3 bases, the J end by 3 bases, with 12 bases between. The length of the CDR3 is 14 residues.

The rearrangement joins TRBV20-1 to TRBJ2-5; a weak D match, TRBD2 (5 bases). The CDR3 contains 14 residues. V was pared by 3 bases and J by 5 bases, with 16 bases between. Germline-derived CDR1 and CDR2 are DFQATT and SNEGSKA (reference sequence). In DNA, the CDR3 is TGCAGTGCTAGTGTGGCCTGGCGCGGGGAGACCCAGTACTTC. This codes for CSASVAWRGETQYF.

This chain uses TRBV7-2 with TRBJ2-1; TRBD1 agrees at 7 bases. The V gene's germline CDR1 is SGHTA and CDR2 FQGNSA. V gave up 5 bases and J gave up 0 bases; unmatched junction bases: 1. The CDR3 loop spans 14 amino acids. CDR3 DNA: TGTGCCAGCAGCCGGGACAGCTCCTACAATGAGCAGTTCTTC. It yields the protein CASSRDSSYNEQFF.

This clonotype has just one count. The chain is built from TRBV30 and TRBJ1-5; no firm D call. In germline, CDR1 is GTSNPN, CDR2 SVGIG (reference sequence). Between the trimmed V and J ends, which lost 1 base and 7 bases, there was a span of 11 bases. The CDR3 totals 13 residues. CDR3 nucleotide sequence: TGTGCCTGGAGTGCAAATGTGGACCAGCCCCAGCATTTT. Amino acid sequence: CAWSANVDQPQHF.

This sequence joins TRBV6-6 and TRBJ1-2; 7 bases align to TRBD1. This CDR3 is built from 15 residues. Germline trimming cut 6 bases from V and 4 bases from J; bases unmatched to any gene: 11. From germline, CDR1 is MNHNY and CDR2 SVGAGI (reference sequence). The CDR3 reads CASRRHDREGYGYTF. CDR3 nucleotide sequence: TGTGCCAGCAGACGCCACGACAGGGAGGGCTATGGCTACACCTTC.

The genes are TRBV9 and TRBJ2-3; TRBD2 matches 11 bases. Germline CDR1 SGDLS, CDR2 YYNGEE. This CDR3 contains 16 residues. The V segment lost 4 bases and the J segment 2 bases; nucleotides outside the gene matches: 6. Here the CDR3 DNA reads TGTGCCAGCAGCAGGGGACTAGCGGCCCTCACAGATACGCAGTATTTT. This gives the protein CASSRGLAALTDTQYF.

The CDR3 sequence: CASSQEGDTIYF. CDR3 sequence (DNA): TGTGCCAGCAGCCAAGAAGGCGACACCATATATTTT. The genes are TRBV14 and TRBJ1-3; D not resolved. Trimming removed 0 bases from V and 8 bases from J, with 5 bases in between. CDR3 length equals 12 residues. Looked up from germline, CDR1 is SGHDN and CDR2 is FVKESK.

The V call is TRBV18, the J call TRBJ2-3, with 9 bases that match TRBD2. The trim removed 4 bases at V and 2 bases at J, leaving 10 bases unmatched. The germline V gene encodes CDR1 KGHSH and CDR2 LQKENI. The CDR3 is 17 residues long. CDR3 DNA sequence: TGTGCCAGCTCACGATTATTAGCGGGAGCAAACACAGATACGCAGTATTTT. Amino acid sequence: CASSRLLAGANTDTQYF. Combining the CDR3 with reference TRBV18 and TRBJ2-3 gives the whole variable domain NAGVMQNPRHLVRRRGQEARLRCSPMKGHSHVYWYRQLPEEGLKFMVYLQKENIIDESGMPKERFSAEFPKEGPSILRIQQVVRGDSAAYFCASSRLLAGANTDTQYFGPGTRLTVL.

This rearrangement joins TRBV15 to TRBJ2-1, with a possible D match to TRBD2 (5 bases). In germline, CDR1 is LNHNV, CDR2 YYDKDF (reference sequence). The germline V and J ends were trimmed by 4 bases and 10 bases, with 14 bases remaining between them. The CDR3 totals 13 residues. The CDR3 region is CATSTGNKPEQFF. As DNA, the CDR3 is TGTGCCACCAGCACCGGGAATAAACCCGAGCAGTTCTTC.

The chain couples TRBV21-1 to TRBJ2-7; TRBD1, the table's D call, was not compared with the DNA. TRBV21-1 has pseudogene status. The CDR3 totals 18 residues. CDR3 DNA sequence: TGTGCCAGCAGCAAACTACCGGGATCAGGACAGGCCTCCTACGAGCAGTACTTC. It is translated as CASSKLPGSGQASYEQYF.

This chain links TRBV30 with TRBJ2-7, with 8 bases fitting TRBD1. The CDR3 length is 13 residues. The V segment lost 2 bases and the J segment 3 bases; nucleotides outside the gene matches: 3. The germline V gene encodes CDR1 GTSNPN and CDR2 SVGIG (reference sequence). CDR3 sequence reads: CAWSQDRDYEQYF. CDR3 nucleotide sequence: TGTGCCTGGAGTCAGGACAGGGACTACGAGCAGTACTTC.

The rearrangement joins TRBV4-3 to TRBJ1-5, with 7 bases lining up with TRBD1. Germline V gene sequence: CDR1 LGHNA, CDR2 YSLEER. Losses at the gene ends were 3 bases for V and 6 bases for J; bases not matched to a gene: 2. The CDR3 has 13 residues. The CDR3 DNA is TGCGCCAGCAGCCAGGGACAGAGTCAGCCCCAGCATTTT. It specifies CASSQGQSQPQHF.

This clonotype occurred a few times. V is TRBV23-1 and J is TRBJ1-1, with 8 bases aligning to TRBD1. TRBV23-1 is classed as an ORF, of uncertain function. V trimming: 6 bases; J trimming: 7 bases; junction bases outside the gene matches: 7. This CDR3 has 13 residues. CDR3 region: CASSGQGGSEAFF. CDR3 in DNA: TGCGCCAGCAGCGGACAGGGAGGAAGTGAAGCTTTCTTT.

CDR3 residues: CSAHREDTQYF. The CDR3, as DNA: TGCAGTGCTCACCGGGAAGATACGCAGTATTTT. The genes are TRBV20-1 and TRBJ2-3, with D maybe TRBD2 (5 bases). The germline gives CDR1 DFQATT, CDR2 SNEGSKA (reference sequence). The CDR3 length is 11 residues. V was trimmed by 5 bases and J by 5 bases, leaving 8 bases between them.

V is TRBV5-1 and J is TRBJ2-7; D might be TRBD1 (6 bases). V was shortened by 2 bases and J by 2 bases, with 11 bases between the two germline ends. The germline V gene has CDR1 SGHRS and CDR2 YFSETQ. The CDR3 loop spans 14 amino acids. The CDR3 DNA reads TGCGCCAGCAGCTTCCAGGGGTCCCCCTACGAGCAGTACTTC. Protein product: CASSFQGSPYEQYF.

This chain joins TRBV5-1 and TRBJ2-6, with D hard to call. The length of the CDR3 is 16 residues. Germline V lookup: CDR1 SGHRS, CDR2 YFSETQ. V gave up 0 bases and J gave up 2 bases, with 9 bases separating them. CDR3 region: CASSLEVRAGANVLTF. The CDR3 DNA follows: TGCGCCAGCAGCTTGGAGGTTCGCGCTGGGGCCAACGTCCTGACTTTC.

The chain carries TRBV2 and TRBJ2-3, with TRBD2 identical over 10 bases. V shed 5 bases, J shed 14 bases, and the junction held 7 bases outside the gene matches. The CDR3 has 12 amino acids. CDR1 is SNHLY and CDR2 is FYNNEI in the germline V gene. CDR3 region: CASSRTSGKGYF. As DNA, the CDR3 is TGTGCCAGCAGTAGGACTAGCGGAAAAGGGTATTTT.

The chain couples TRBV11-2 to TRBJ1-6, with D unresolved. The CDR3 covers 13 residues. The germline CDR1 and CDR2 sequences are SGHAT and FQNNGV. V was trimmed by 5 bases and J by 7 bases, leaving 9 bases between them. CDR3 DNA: TGTGCCAGCAGCCGAGACTGGAATTCACCCCTCCACTTT. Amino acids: CASSRDWNSPLHF.

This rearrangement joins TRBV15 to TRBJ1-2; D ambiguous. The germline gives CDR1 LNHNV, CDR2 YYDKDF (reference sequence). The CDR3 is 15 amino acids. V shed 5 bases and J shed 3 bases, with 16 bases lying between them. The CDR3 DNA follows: TGTGCCACCAGCGAAAGCCTCGGGTTTCACTATGGCTACACCTTC. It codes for CATSESLGFHYGYTF.

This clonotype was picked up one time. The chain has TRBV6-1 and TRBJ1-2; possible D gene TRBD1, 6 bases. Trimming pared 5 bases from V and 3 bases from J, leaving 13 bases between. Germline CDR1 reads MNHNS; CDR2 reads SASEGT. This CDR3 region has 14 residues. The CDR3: CASSTNRAHYGYTF. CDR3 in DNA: TGTGCCAGCAGTACAAACAGGGCCCACTATGGCTACACCTTC.

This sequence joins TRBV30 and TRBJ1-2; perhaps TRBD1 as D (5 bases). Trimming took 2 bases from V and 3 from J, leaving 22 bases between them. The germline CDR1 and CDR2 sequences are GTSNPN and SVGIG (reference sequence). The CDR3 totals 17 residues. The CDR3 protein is CAWSSKGLGRAYYGYTF. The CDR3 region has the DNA TGTGCCTGGAGTTCAAAGGGCCTCGGCAGGGCTTACTATGGCTACACCTTC.

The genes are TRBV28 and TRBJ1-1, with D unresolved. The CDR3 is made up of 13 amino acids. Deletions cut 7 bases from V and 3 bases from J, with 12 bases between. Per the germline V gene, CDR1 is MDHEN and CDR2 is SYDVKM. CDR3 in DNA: TGTGCCAGCACTCTAGACCAAGACACTGAAGCTTTCTTT. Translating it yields CASTLDQDTEAFF.

As DNA, the CDR3 is TGTGCCAGCAGTTTAGGCGAAGAGACCCAGTACTTC. Translated, it gives CASSLGEETQYF. The chain links TRBV12-3 or TRBV12-4 to TRBJ2-5, with D unclear. The CDR3 is 12 amino acids. The ends were cut back, 1 base at V and 3 bases at J, with 3 bases in the middle.

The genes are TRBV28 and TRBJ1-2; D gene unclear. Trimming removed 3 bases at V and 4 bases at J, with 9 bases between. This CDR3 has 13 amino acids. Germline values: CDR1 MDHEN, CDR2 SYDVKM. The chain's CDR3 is CASSFPGAYGYTF. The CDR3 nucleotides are TGTGCCAGCAGTTTCCCTGGAGCCTATGGCTACACCTTC.

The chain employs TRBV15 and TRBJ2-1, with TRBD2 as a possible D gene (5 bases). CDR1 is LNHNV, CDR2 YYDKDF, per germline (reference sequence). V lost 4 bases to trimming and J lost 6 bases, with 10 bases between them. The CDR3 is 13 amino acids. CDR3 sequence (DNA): TGTGCCACCAGCATAGTAGGAGGCAATGAGCAGTTCTTC. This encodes CATSIVGGNEQFF.